This T cell receptor beta chain was identified during a study of CD8+ T cells in alopecia areata. Overall study findings and caveats: Researchers report lesional scalp, most notably alopecia totalis/universalis, outstripped normal scalp in clonality.

Details on this clone: The antigen remains undetermined.

The sequencing template was cDNA reverse transcribed from extracted RNA. This table comes from immunoSEQ multiplex PCR, and its TCRdb copy is limited to in-frame clones, with some not included. The repertoire holds approximately 100,000 clones, with less than 50% as singletons. The ends were cut back, 4 bases at V and 7 bases at J, with 14 bases in the middle. Per the germline V gene, CDR1 is SQVTM and CDR2 is ANQGSEA. This CDR3 has 12 residues. PBMCs provided sorted CD4+ and CD8+ T cells. The clonotype comes from a human donor with alopecia areata. The rearrangement joins TRBV29-1 to TRBJ2-7; possible D gene TRBD2, 6 bases. The sample taken for sequencing was CD4+ T cells sorted from blood. This chain's CDR3 is CSVVGGGREQYF. The CDR3 nucleotides read TGCAGCGTTGTCGGGGGTGGAAGGGAGCAGTACTTC.